Described below is a single TCR beta chain sequence and its context. Its antigen is unidentified. This entry comes from a study of PD-1 blockade in mismatch repair-deficient tumors. Study information: All were previously treated, progressing patients with about twelve mismatch repair-deficient cancer types. Findings and caveats of the study: Tumor-resident clones, often absent from pretreatment blood, expanded after pembrolizumab and then contracted.

CDR3 length: 14 residues. The germline CDR1 and CDR2 sequences are PRHDT and FYEKMQ (reference sequence). V lost 7 bases, J lost 1 base, and 10 bases lay in between. Three pembrolizumab responders had their TCRs sequenced. TCRdb's copy holds only in-frame clones and misses some; the assay was immunoSEQ multiplex PCR. The sample carries under 85,000 clones, approximately 82% recorded once. The sequence was collected from an adult with mismatch repair-deficient cancer. This material consisted of peripheral blood, taken 2 weeks after starting pembrolizumab. V gene TRBV13 combines with J gene TRBJ2-2, with D perhaps TRBD2 (6 bases). The DNA of the CDR3 is TGTGCCAGCAATCGGCGGGAGAACACCGGGGAGCTGTTTTTT. This gives the protein CASNRRENTGELFF.